This TCR beta chain was sequenced during a study of shared clonotypes between healthy human individuals. Study findings and constraints: Since donors were few, the genetic and exposure-history diversity represented was limited. Among the subsets, naive ones generally showed larger estimated richness than memory ones.

Sequencing used immunoSEQ multiplex PCR; TCRdb keeps in-frame clones, though not all of them. The profile shows fewer than 850,000 clones, 72% of them singletons. As for this clone: What it binds is unknown.

Germline values: CDR1 KGHSH, CDR2 LQKENI. Trimming removed 3 bases from V and 2 bases from J, with 7 bases in between. This CDR3 is built from 13 residues. Negatively enriched CD4+ T cells were divided by CD45RA into naive and memory. The receptor comes from a woman between 25 and 40 years old in good health. The chain recombines TRBV18 with TRBJ2-5; D remains unclear. Sequencing input: memory CD4+ T cells sorted from blood. Subset defined: CD45RA-negative fraction. The CDR3 protein is CASSPSRQETQYF. CDR3 nucleotide sequence: TGTGCCAGCTCACCGAGCAGACAAGAGACCCAGTACTTC.